This record concerns one TCR beta chain sequence. The data stem from a study of blood T cell repertoires in COVID-19. Study details: Nucleic acid was either cDNA or gDNA, and it came from T cells, B-cell-depleted T cells, or PBMCs.

Trimming took 4 bases from V and 5 from J; bases not matched to a gene: 8. Germline V gene sequence: CDR1 GTSNPN, CDR2 SVGIG (reference sequence). The CDR3 is made up of 14 amino acids. This table comes from immunoSEQ multiplex PCR, and its TCRdb copy is limited to in-frame clones, with some not included. The sample comprises over 400,000 clones, approximately 90% of which are singletons, and 1.4% rests with the top ten. V is TRBV30 and J is TRBJ2-7; 10 bases map to TRBD2. What was sequenced was peripheral blood. The origin of this receptor is a woman aged 25 to 39 with active or convalescent COVID-19. CDR3 in amino acids: CAWTPLAGDDEQYF. DNA of the CDR3: TGTGCCTGGACCCCCCTAGCGGGAGATGACGAGCAGTACTTC.